A single sample gave rise to the 25 T cell receptor beta chains below, sequenced in a study of T cell changes during pregnancy in multiple sclerosis. The repertoire was sequenced with immunoSEQ multiplex PCR; TCRdb's copy has only in-frame clones and lacks some. This sample has over 100,000 clones, with approximately 90% found just once. The sequences come from peripheral blood, collected in the third trimester of pregnancy. These TCRs come from a female donor with multiple sclerosis, enrolled in a pregnancy study.

The chain carries TRBV29-1 and TRBJ2-3; perhaps TRBD2 as D (7 bases). V was clipped by 6 bases and J by 7 bases, with 23 bases between them. The CDR3 runs 15 residues. Germline V gene lookup returns CDR1 SQVTM and CDR2 ANQGSEA. CDR3 protein: CSVFVMRGPDYTQYF. The CDR3 bases are TGCAGCGTATTTGTCATGCGGGGGCCGGACTATACGCAGTATTTT.

The V call is TRBV2, the J call TRBJ2-3; 11 bases are shared with TRBD2. Germline assignment: CDR1 SNHLY and CDR2 FYNNEI. The CDR3 runs to 16 residues. Germline trimming cut 7 bases from V and 0 bases from J; bases unmatched to any gene: 6. CDR3 region: CASTRTSGPSTDTQYF. The CDR3 DNA reads TGTGCCAGCACTCGGACTAGCGGGCCTAGCACAGATACGCAGTATTTT.

The rearrangement uses TRBV10-3 and TRBJ1-2, with D maybe TRBD1 (6 bases). The V and J ends lost 5 bases and 6 bases respectively, with 16 bases between them. CDR1 and CDR2 from the germline V gene are ENHRY and SYGVKD. The CDR3 extends over 14 amino acids. CDR3 DNA: TGTGCCATCAGTTCCCAGGGGAGTGTAGATGGCTACACCTTC. Its translation: CAISSQGSVDGYTF.

The count of this clone is one. V is TRBV29-1 and J is TRBJ1-1; D call uncertain. Trimming removed 4 bases at V and 0 bases at J, with 12 bases between. Germline V gene sequence: CDR1 SQVTM, CDR2 ANQGSEA. The CDR3 contains 14 residues. In DNA form, the CDR3 reads TGCAGCGTTGTTCGGTCCGGGATGAACACTGAAGCTTTCTTT. Residues: CSVVRSGMNTEAFF.

The chain is built from TRBV5-4 and TRBJ2-7; no reliable D call. Between the trimmed V and J ends, which lost 4 bases and 0 bases, there was a span of 8 bases. Per the germline V gene, CDR1 is SGHNT and CDR2 is YYREEE (reference sequence). CDR3 size: 13 residues. CDR3 DNA: TGTGCCAGCAGCAGTATGAGCTCCTACGAGCAGTACTTC. It translates to CASSSMSSYEQYF. Combining the CDR3 with reference TRBV5-4 and TRBJ2-7 gives the whole variable domain ETGVTQSPTHLIKTRGQQVTLRCSSQSGHNTVSWYQQALGQGPQFIFQYYREEENGRGNFPPRFSGLQFPNYSSELNVNALELDDSALYLCASSSMSSYEQYFGPGTRLTVT.

The chain carries TRBV6-1 and TRBJ1-5; D remains ambiguous. Germline-derived CDR1 and CDR2 are MNHNS and SASEGT. Trimming cost V 6 bases and J 2 bases, with 5 bases left between them. This CDR3 is built from 12 residues. CDR3 protein: CASSGGNQPQHF. DNA for the CDR3: TGTGCCAGCAGCGGAGGCAATCAGCCCCAGCATTTT.

This chain joins TRBV29-1 and TRBJ1-2, with D tentatively TRBD1 (6 bases). Germline V lookup: CDR1 SQVTM, CDR2 ANQGSEA. V was pared by 6 bases and J by 8 bases, with 13 bases between. The CDR3 is made up of 11 amino acids. The CDR3 loop is CSVGGGGGYTF. In nucleotides, the CDR3 is TGCAGCGTGGGAGGGGGAGGAGGCTACACCTTC.

The chain combines TRBV30 with TRBJ1-1; D gene ambiguous. The CDR3 covers 13 residues. Trimming removed 0 bases from V and 10 bases from J, with 15 bases in between. Germline assignment: CDR1 GTSNPN and CDR2 SVGIG (reference sequence). The CDR3 spells CAWSVRFSHGAFF. In DNA, the CDR3 is TGTGCCTGGAGTGTACGCTTTTCCCACGGAGCTTTCTTT.

This sequence joins TRBV27 and TRBJ2-7, with D possibly being TRBD1 (6 bases). The CDR3 totals 14 residues. V was cut by 5 bases and J by 1 base, with 12 bases left in between. The V gene's germline CDR1 is MNHEY and CDR2 SMNVEV (reference sequence). CDR3: CASSAEDSSYEQYF. For the CDR3, the DNA is TGTGCCAGCAGTGCAGAGGACAGTTCCTACGAGCAGTACTTC.

The J gene is TRBJ2-5, the V gene TRBV10-3; 12 bases line up with TRBD1. Germline V gene data show CDR1 as ENHRY and CDR2 as SYGVKD. This CDR3 has 16 amino acids. V lost 3 bases to trimming and J lost 4 bases; unmatched junction nucleotides: 6. The CDR3 coding sequence is TGTGCCATCAGTGATACGGGACAGGGGGCTGGAGAGACCCAGTACTTC. Its protein is CAISDTGQGAGETQYF.

This chain joins TRBV30 and TRBJ1-2; D is perhaps TRBD1 (6 bases). Germline assignment: CDR1 GTSNPN and CDR2 SVGIG (reference sequence). Trimming removed 4 bases from V and 8 bases from J, with 26 bases in between. This CDR3 has 16 residues. The CDR3 sequence: CAWTNRDTYFRIGYTF. In DNA, the CDR3 is TGTGCCTGGACTAACCGGGACACCTACTTTCGTATCGGCTACACCTTC.

The chain employs TRBV27 and TRBJ1-1; D is perhaps TRBD1 (5 bases). Germline-derived CDR1 and CDR2 are MNHEY and SMNVEV (reference sequence). Trimming stripped 5 bases from V and 0 bases from J, with 10 bases between. The CDR3 length is 14 residues. This CDR3 is CASSRSGLNTEAFF. CDR3 DNA sequence: TGTGCCAGCAGTAGATCAGGGCTGAACACTGAAGCTTTCTTT.

The genes are TRBV9 and TRBJ2-3; no firm D call. Trimming left V 0 bases short and J 4 bases short, with 3 bases between. CDR1 is SGDLS, CDR2 YYNGEE, per germline. This CDR3 is built from 12 residues. The CDR3 reads CASSVASDTQYF. The CDR3 DNA is TGTGCCAGCAGCGTAGCCTCAGATACGCAGTATTTT.

The rearrangement joins TRBV7-8 to TRBJ2-1, with 14 nucleotides matching TRBD2. The germline V gene encodes CDR1 SGHVS and CDR2 FQNEAQ. This CDR3 is built from 17 residues. With 5 bases clipped from V and 8 bases from J, the junction kept 11 bases outside the gene matches. CDR3 sequence: CASSPTLGTSGSDEQFF. DNA for the CDR3: TGTGCCAGCAGCCCGACCCTCGGGACTAGCGGGAGCGATGAGCAGTTCTTC. Combining the CDR3 with reference TRBV7-8 and TRBJ2-1 gives the whole variable domain GAGVSQSPRYKVAKRGQDVALRCDPISGHVSLFWYQQALGQGPEFLTYFQNEAQLDKSGLPSDRFFAERPEGSVSTLKIQRTQQEDSAVYLCASSPTLGTSGSDEQFFGPGTRLTVL.

V is TRBV10-3 and J is TRBJ1-2; 8 bases agree with TRBD1. V lost 6 bases to trimming and J lost 5 bases; unmatched junction nucleotides: 17. The CDR3 contains 17 residues. Germline V CDR1 and CDR2: ENHRY, SYGVKD. The CDR3 coding sequence is TGTGCCATCAGCTTAACAGGGGGACTCAAAACAGGGTATGGCTACACCTTC. Translating it yields CAISLTGGLKTGYGYTF.

The genes are TRBV5-1 and TRBJ1-2, with TRBD1 matching 7 bases. V dropped 8 bases and J dropped 2; count of bases not matched to a gene: 12. Germline V lookup: CDR1 SGHRS, CDR2 YFSETQ. This CDR3 spans 15 amino acids. CDR3 nucleotides: TGCGCCAGACCAACGGCAGACAGGGTCAACTATGGCTACACCTTC. It codes for CARPTADRVNYGYTF.

The chain recombines TRBV28 with TRBJ1-2; TRBD1 aligns across 9 bases. Per the germline V gene, CDR1 is MDHEN and CDR2 is SYDVKM. This CDR3 is 16 amino acids long. V lost 5 bases, J lost 9 bases, and 16 bases stayed unmatched. CDR3 nucleotides: TGTGCCAGCAGTATCCACCAGGGGACAGGGAGTTTACGCTACACCTTC. This translates into CASSIHQGTGSLRYTF.

The V gene is TRBV30, the J gene TRBJ1-1; 9 bases are shared with TRBD1. From germline, CDR1 is GTSNPN and CDR2 SVGIG (reference sequence). The V segment lost 4 bases and the J segment 4 bases; nucleotides outside the gene matches: 10. The CDR3 consists of 15 residues. The CDR3 region has the DNA TGTGCCTGGAATCCACCGACAGGGGGTGGCACTGAAGCTTTCTTT. Its translation is CAWNPPTGGGTEAFF.

V usage is TRBV29-1 and J usage is TRBJ1-1; D call uncertain. The CDR3 runs 13 residues. In germline, CDR1 is SQVTM, CDR2 ANQGSEA. Trimming cost V 7 bases and J 1 base, with 13 bases left between them. The CDR3 coding sequence is TGCAGCGGGCGGAGGTCCGCGAACACTGAAGCTTTCTTT. It encodes CSGRRSANTEAFF.

J is TRBJ2-7 and V is TRBV5-1; 11 positions agree with TRBD2. CDR1 and CDR2 from the germline V gene are SGHRS and YFSETQ. CDR3 length: 17 amino acids. The ends lost 0 bases at V and 4 bases at J; junction bases unmatched: 9. The DNA of the CDR3 is TGCGCCAGCAGCTTGGGACTAGCGGGGACCACAGGGTACGAGCAGTACTTC. It translates to CASSLGLAGTTGYEQYF.

The J gene is TRBJ1-1, the V gene TRBV5-6; possibly TRBD1 for D (5 bases). The V end lost 5 bases, the J end lost 4 bases, and 12 bases lay between the germline ends. CDR1 SGHDT and CDR2 YYEEEE come from the germline V gene. The CDR3 is 13 amino acids. The CDR3 loop reads CASRGTTSTEAFF. The CDR3 nucleotides read TGTGCCAGCAGAGGGACTACATCCACTGAAGCTTTCTTT.

This clone was seen only once. The chain is built from TRBV6-6 and TRBJ1-2; tentatively, D is TRBD1 (6 bases). The CDR3 extends over 13 amino acids. The V end was cut by 7 bases, the J end by 4 bases, with 13 bases between. Germline V CDR1 and CDR2: MNHNY, SVGAGI (reference sequence). The CDR3 DNA is TGTGCCAGCACCCCGGACAGTCCCTATGGCTACACCTTC. Its translation: CASTPDSPYGYTF.

This chain joins TRBV27 and TRBJ1-5; no clear D. V lost 3 bases, J lost 6 bases, and 9 bases lay in between. This CDR3 has 13 residues. CDR1 MNHEY and CDR2 SMNVEV come from the germline V gene (reference sequence). The DNA for the CDR3 is TGTGCCAGCAGTTTCCTATCCGGTCAGCCCCAGCATTTT. It translates to CASSFLSGQPQHF.

V and J are TRBV29-1 and TRBJ2-3; 7 nucleotides agree with TRBD1. This CDR3 has 15 residues. Germline CDR1 is SQVTM and CDR2 is ANQGSEA. The V gene end was trimmed by 4 bases and the J gene end by 0 bases; junction bases not matched to a gene: 7. The CDR3 nucleotides read TGCAGCGTTGCTCTGGGACAGTCTAGCACAGATACGCAGTATTTT. It codes for CSVALGQSSTDTQYF.

The genes are TRBV9 and TRBJ2-7; TRBD2 aligns across 10 bases. CDR3 length: 18 residues. With V trimmed by 2 bases and J by 3 bases, 14 bases remained unmatched. From germline, CDR1 is SGDLS and CDR2 YYNGEE. The CDR3 DNA sequence: TGTGCCAGCAGCGTTGGAGCGGGGGGGCTCTCAGGACTCTACGAGCAGTACTTC. This gives the protein CASSVGAGGLSGLYEQYF.